One and the same sample provided the 10 T cell receptor beta chains below, sequenced in a study of blood T cell repertoires in COVID-19. The repertoire was sequenced with immunoSEQ multiplex PCR; TCRdb's copy has only in-frame clones and lacks some. This sample has about 210,000 clones, with 80% to 90% found just once. The sample consisted of peripheral blood. All receptors derive from a woman aged 45-65 years with acute or convalescent COVID-19.

The chain recombines TRBV7-6 with TRBJ2-1; 12 bases align to TRBD2. The CDR3 sequence is 18 residues long. J lost 2 bases, V lost 1 base, and 6 bases had no gene match. Germline V gives CDR1 SGHVS, CDR2 FNYEAQ. The DNA for the CDR3 is TGTGCCAGCAGCTTAGACGGACTAGCGGGAATCGCCTACAATGAGCAGTTCTTC. This sequence encodes CASSLDGLAGIAYNEQFF.

The rearrangement uses TRBV24-1 and TRBJ2-5, with D maybe TRBD1 (6 bases). The CDR3 length is 15 residues. Trimming took off 3 bases at V and 0 bases at J, with 10 bases between the two ends. Looked up from germline, CDR1 is KGHDR and CDR2 is SFDVKD. Here the CDR3 DNA reads TGTGCCACCAGTGATCCGGGACACAACCAAGAGACCCAGTACTTC. This encodes CATSDPGHNQETQYF.

V is TRBV9 and J is TRBJ1-6; 9 bases map to TRBD1. Trimming took 3 bases from V and 7 from J; bases not matched to a gene: 2. Looked up from germline, CDR1 is SGDLS and CDR2 is YYNGEE. The CDR3 is made up of 14 amino acids. The CDR3: CASSDGTGNSPLHF. The CDR3 region has the DNA TGTGCCAGCAGCGACGGGACAGGGAATTCACCCCTCCACTTT.

V is TRBV7-3 and J is TRBJ2-7; TRBD1 might be the D (6 bases). Germline assignment: CDR1 SGHTA and CDR2 FQGTGA. Deletions cut 1 base from V and 0 bases from J, with 10 bases between. The CDR3 contains 15 residues. As DNA, the CDR3 is TGTGCCAGCAGCTTAATGCAGGGGACCTCCTACGAGCAGTACTTC. It encodes CASSLMQGTSYEQYF.

The chain employs TRBV14 and TRBJ2-5; D may be TRBD1 (5 bases). Germline V gene sequence: CDR1 SGHDN, CDR2 FVKESK. The CDR3 is made up of 13 amino acids. The CDR3 DNA sequence: TGTGCTACAATAGGGGCAGGGTTGGAGACCCAGTACTTC. It yields the protein CATIGAGLETQYF.

CDR3 protein: CASSKAGEPGELFF. DNA for the CDR3: TGTGCCAGCAGCAAAGCGGGAGAACCCGGGGAGCTGTTTTTT. This chain links TRBV27 with TRBJ2-2; 8 bases match TRBD2. The V and J ends lost 6 bases and 6 bases, in that order; junction bases with no gene match: 6. Germline assignment: CDR1 MNHEY and CDR2 SMNVEV (reference sequence). This CDR3 spans 14 amino acids.

This chain connects TRBV4-1 to TRBJ2-1; no clear D. CDR3 length: 13 amino acids. Germline V gene sequence: CDR1 MGHRA, CDR2 YSYEKL. The V gene lost 1 base and the J gene lost 8 bases, with 9 bases spanning the gap. In DNA, the CDR3 is TGCGCCAGCAGCCAAGTACATCGGGATGAGCAGTTCTTC. Its translation is CASSQVHRDEQFF.

The chain couples TRBV5-1 to TRBJ1-1; no clear D. Looked up from germline, CDR1 is SGHRS and CDR2 is YFSETQ. V was cut by 4 bases and J by 1 base, with 11 bases left in between. The CDR3 loop spans 14 amino acids. The CDR3 reads CASSPPRSNTEAFF. CDR3 DNA sequence: TGCGCCAGCAGCCCCCCGAGATCGAACACTGAAGCTTTCTTT. Using reference TRBV5-1 and TRBJ1-1 for the parts outside the CDR3, the full variable domain is KAGVTQTPRYLIKTRGQQVTLSCSPISGHRSVSWYQQTPGQGLQFLFEYFSETQRNKGNFPGRFSGRQFSNSRSEMNVSTLELGDSALYLCASSPPRSNTEAFFGQGTRLTVV.

This clone was observed a single time. The chain carries TRBV23-1 and TRBJ1-5, with D perhaps TRBD1 (5 bases). TRBV23-1 has ORF status, its function being uncertain. This CDR3 is 16 amino acids long. The germline V and J ends were trimmed by 3 bases and 2 bases, with 14 bases remaining between them. The CDR3 sequence: CASSHPPGPRNQPQHF. For the CDR3, the DNA is TGCGCCAGCAGTCATCCCCCAGGGCCGCGCAATCAGCCCCAGCATTTT.

V is TRBV6-5 and J is TRBJ2-7, with 14 bases matching TRBD2. The germline gives CDR1 MNHEY, CDR2 SVGAGI. The trim removed 6 bases at V and 2 bases at J, leaving 3 bases unmatched. There are 15 residues in the CDR3. This CDR3 reads CASRSGLAGAYEQYF. CDR3 nucleotide sequence: TGTGCCAGCAGATCGGGACTAGCGGGAGCCTACGAGCAGTACTTC.